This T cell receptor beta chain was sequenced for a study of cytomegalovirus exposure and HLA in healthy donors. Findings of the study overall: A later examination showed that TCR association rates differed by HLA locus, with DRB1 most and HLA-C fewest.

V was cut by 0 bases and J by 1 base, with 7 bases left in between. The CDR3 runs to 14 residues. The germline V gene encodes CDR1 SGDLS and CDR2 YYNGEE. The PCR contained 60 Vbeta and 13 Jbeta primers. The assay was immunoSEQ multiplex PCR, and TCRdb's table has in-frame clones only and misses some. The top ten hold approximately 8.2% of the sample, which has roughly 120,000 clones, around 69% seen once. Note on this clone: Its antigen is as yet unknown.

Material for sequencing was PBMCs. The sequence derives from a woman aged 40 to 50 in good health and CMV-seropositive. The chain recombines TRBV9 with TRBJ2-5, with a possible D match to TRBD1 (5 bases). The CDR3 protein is CASSVVGAQETQYF. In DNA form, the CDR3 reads TGTGCCAGCAGCGTAGTTGGGGCCCAAGAGACCCAGTACTTC.